These T cell receptor beta chains were read from a single sample in a study of T cell responses to AZD1222 COVID-19 vaccine. Profiling relied on immunoSEQ multiplex PCR, and the TCRdb table lists in-frame clones only, not all of them. The data show approximately 110,000 clones, around 86% seen once. Sequences were derived from peripheral blood, sampled on day 0 of AZD1222 vaccination. The origin of the receptors is an adult in good health. CDR3s include the opening cysteine and the closing phenylalanine or tryptophan. The D gene is left open where the match is weak. The listing skips clone size in some rows; elsewhere it reads once, few, many or a size class.

J: TRBJ2-2; length: 14; D: NA; V: TRBV5-1; size: NA; DNA: TGCGCCAGCAGCTTGGGTACCAGCCCCGGGGAGCTGTTTTTT; CDR3: CASSLGTSPGELFF
J: TRBJ1-2; length: 16; D: NA; V: TRBV5-6; size: NA; DNA: TGTGCCAGCAGCTTGGACAGGGTCGGTATCCACTATGGCTACACCTTC; CDR3: CASSLDRVGIHYGYTF
J: TRBJ2-1; length: 10; D: NA; V: TRBV20-1; size: NA; DNA: TGCAGTGCTAAGAGTAATGAGCAGTTCTTC; CDR3: CSAKSNEQFF
J: TRBJ1-2; length: 17; D: NA; V: TRBV21-1; size: NA; DNA: TGTGCCAGCAGCGCGTGGGTGGGACAGGGCTACTTCTATGGCTACACCTTC; CDR3: CASSAWVGQGYFYGYTF
J: TRBJ1-5; length: 14; D: NA; V: TRBV30; size: NA; DNA: TGTGCCTGGAGTGTACAACAGGGCAATCAGCCCCAGCATTTT; CDR3: CAWSVQQGNQPQHF
J: TRBJ1-1; length: 14; D: NA; V: TRBV6-2/TRBV6-3; size: few; DNA: TGTGCCAGCAGTTACGTACAGGGGAACACTGAAGCTTTCTTT; CDR3: CASSYVQGNTEAFF
J: TRBJ1-1; length: 13; D: NA; V: TRBV27; size: once; DNA: TGTGCCAGCAGTTTATCGTCGGCCACTGAAGCTTTCTTT; CDR3: CASSLSSATEAFF
J: TRBJ1-1; length: 10; D: NA; V: TRBV7-2; size: NA; DNA: TGTGCCAGCAGCCCAGGGCCTGTTTTCTTT; CDR3: CASSPGPVFF
J: TRBJ1-5; length: 14; D: NA; V: TRBV4-3; size: NA; DNA: TGCGCCAGCAGCCAAGAATCTGCGGGTCAGCCCCAGCATTTT; CDR3: CASSQESAGQPQHF
J: TRBJ2-1; length: 14; D: NA; V: TRBV28; size: NA; DNA: TGTGCCAGCAGCCCTTTCGGGACCTACAATGAGCAGTTCTTC; CDR3: CASSPFGTYNEQFF
J: TRBJ1-5; length: 15; D: TRBD1; V: TRBV13; size: few; DNA: TGTGCCAGCAGCCCGACAGGGGACAGCAATCAGCCCCAGCATTTT; CDR3: CASSPTGDSNQPQHF
J: TRBJ2-7; length: 16; D: NA; V: TRBV4-1; size: NA; DNA: TGCGCCAGCAGCCAAATATCGGGACCCCTTCCCTCCGAGCAGTACTTC; CDR3: CASSQISGPLPSEQYF
J: TRBJ2-7; length: 14; D: TRBD2; V: TRBV29-1; size: NA; DNA: TGCAGCGTTGAAGGGCTAGCGGGGTCCGGCGAGCAGTACTTC; CDR3: CSVEGLAGSGEQYF
J: TRBJ1-5; length: 17; D: TRBD1; V: TRBV19; size: NA; DNA: TGTGCCAGTAGTACTACAACAGGGGGCCGGGGGAATCAGCCCCAGCATTTT; CDR3: CASSTTTGGRGNQPQHF
J: TRBJ2-7; length: 14; D: TRBD2; V: TRBV7-9; size: NA; DNA: TGTGCCAGCAGGATAGCGGGGGAGGGCTACGAGCAGTACTTC; CDR3: CASRIAGEGYEQYF
J: TRBJ2-3; length: 13; D: NA; V: TRBV6-5; size: NA; DNA: TGTGCCAGCAGTTTCAACAGGGCGGGTACGCAGTATTTT; CDR3: CASSFNRAGTQYF